This T cell receptor beta chain was profiled in a study of cytomegalovirus exposure and HLA in healthy donors. Study-wide context: Drawn from HLA-typed donors, some 80 million unique TCRs were held in an early data release. Whole-study findings and limits: There were a few CMV-associated chains whose specificity for CMV antigens was confirmed in vitro.

The PCR had 60 Vbeta and 13 Jbeta primers. Some clones are missing from TCRdb's copy, which holds only in-frame ones; the method was immunoSEQ multiplex PCR. The data show approximately 190,000 clones, around three quarters seen once. V lost 7 bases, J lost 5 bases, and 14 bases lay in between. This CDR3 has 13 amino acids. Germline CDR1 reads SQVTM; CDR2 reads ANQGSEA. Points on this clone: The antigen remains undetermined.

These donors, healthy bone marrow donors, were studied. The receptor's source is a woman between 25 and 40 years old in good health and CMV-seronegative. The sequencing sample was made of PBMCs. The chain combines TRBV29-1 with TRBJ1-4, with D possibly matching TRBD1 (6 bases). The CDR3 DNA is TGCAGCGCCAGGACAGACCGAAATGAAAAACTGTTTTTT. It yields the protein CSARTDRNEKLFF.